This entry lists 9 T cell receptor beta chains sequenced from one sample in a study of early T cells in non-severe SARS-CoV-2 infection. TCRdb fed the 5' RACE reads into MiXCR, producing one record per CDR3 protein. The profile shows about 97,000 distinct CDR3 sequences, approximately 11% of them singletons. The material sequenced was whole blood, taken at baseline. All receptors derive from an adult who was a healthcare worker with PCR-confirmed SARS-CoV-2 infection or an uninfected control (not recorded which).

This clonotype was recorded many times. The V and J genes are TRBV29-1 and TRBJ2-1, with 8 bases fitting TRBD1. The CDR3 is 15 amino acids. The trim removed 3 bases at V and 5 bases at J, leaving 9 bases unmatched. Germline V gives CDR1 SQVTM, CDR2 ANQGSEA. The DNA for the CDR3 is TGCAGCGTTGACCTGGGGACAGGAGCCGACAATGAGCAGTTCTTC. Translated: CSVDLGTGADNEQFF.

The chain carries TRBV27 and TRBJ2-7; tentative D call: TRBD1 (6 bases). V was cut by 5 bases and J by 0 bases, with 14 bases left in between. Germline V gene data show CDR1 as MNHEY and CDR2 as SMNVEV (reference sequence). This CDR3 comprises 15 residues. The DNA for the CDR3 is TGTGCCAGCAGTCGACAGGCGCTTAGCTCCTACGAGCAGTACTTC. Amino acid sequence: CASSRQALSSYEQYF.

This clonotype was counted between two and nine times. The V gene is TRBV6-5, the J gene TRBJ1-3; possible D gene TRBD1, 5 bases. Trimming stripped 1 base from V and 2 bases from J, with 9 bases between. The CDR3 covers 15 residues. Germline V gene data show CDR1 as MNHEY and CDR2 as SVGAGI. The CDR3 nucleotides are TGTGCCAGCAGTTACTTAAGGGACCCTGGAAACACCATATATTTT. This encodes CASSYLRDPGNTIYF.

This clonotype has just a few counts. This chain joins TRBV5-1 and TRBJ2-6, with 9 bases matching TRBD1. The trim removed 4 bases at V and 8 bases at J, leaving 4 bases unmatched. Germline values: CDR1 SGHRS, CDR2 YFSETQ. The CDR3 consists of 14 residues. CDR3 protein: CASSPGQGTNVLTF. In DNA form, the CDR3 reads TGCGCCAGCAGCCCGGGACAGGGTACCAACGTCCTGACTTTC.

This clonotype has ten or more counts. V and J are TRBV11-2 and TRBJ2-1; D gene unclear. This CDR3 is 15 amino acids long. Germline values: CDR1 SGHAT, CDR2 FQNNGV. V lost 5 bases to trimming and J lost 2 bases, with 13 bases between them. CDR3 sequence (DNA): TGTGCCAGCAGCCTCACCAGAAGCACCTACAATGAGCAGTTCTTC. Amino acid sequence: CASSLTRSTYNEQFF.

This clonotype was picked up many times. V and J are TRBV25-1 and TRBJ2-7, with D perhaps matching TRBD2 (5 bases). CDR3 length: 13 residues. The V gene lost 2 bases and the J gene lost 2 bases, with 7 bases spanning the gap. Germline loops: CDR1 MGHDK, CDR2 SYGVNS. The CDR3 region is CASSEPGTYEQYF. The CDR3 DNA reads TGTGCCAGCAGTGAACCCGGGACCTACGAGCAGTACTTC.

This clonotype was counted at least ten times. J is TRBJ2-5 and V is TRBV7-2; D is ambiguous. The germline V gene has CDR1 SGHTA and CDR2 FQGNSA. V shed 6 bases and J shed 2 bases, with 13 bases lying between them. The CDR3 runs to 14 residues. CDR3: CASRSPRSQETQYF. The CDR3 nucleotides are TGTGCCAGCAGATCACCCAGGAGTCAAGAGACCCAGTACTTC.

This clonotype was seen many times. This chain connects TRBV11-2 to TRBJ2-1; D is uncertain. CDR3 length: 17 residues. V dropped 1 base and J dropped 1 base, with 14 bases sitting between them. CDR1 and CDR2 (germline): SGHAT, FQNNGV. The CDR3 DNA is TGTGCCAGCAGCTTAGTTAACGCTATCGGGTCCTACAATGAGCAGTTCTTC. Translated: CASSLVNAIGSYNEQFF.

The CDR3 here is CSFRAGPAGDTQYF. In DNA, the CDR3 is TGCAGCTTCAGGGCGGGGCCCGCAGGCGATACGCAGTATTTT. The chain has TRBV29-1 and TRBJ2-3, with D tentatively TRBD2 (6 bases). The CDR3 covers 14 residues. Germline V gene lookup returns CDR1 SQVTM and CDR2 ANQGSEA. The ends were cut back, 8 bases at V and 6 bases at J, with 21 bases in the middle.